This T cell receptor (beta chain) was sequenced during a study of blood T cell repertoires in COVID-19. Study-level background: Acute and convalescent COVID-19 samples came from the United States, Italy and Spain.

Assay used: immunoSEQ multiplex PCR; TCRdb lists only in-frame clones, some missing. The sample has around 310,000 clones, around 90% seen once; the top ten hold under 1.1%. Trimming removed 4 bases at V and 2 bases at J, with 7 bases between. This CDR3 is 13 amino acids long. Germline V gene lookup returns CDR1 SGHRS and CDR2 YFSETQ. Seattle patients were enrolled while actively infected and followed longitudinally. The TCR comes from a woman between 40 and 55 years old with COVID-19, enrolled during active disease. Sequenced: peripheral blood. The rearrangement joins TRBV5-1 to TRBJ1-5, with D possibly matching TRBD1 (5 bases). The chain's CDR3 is CASSEQGNQPQHF. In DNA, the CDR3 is TGCGCCAGCAGCGAACAGGGCAATCAGCCCCAGCATTTT.